The 24 T cell receptor beta chains given below trace back to one sample, sequenced in a study of cytomegalovirus exposure and HLA in healthy donors. The PCR contained 60 Vbeta and 13 Jbeta primers. Profiling relied on immunoSEQ multiplex PCR, and the TCRdb table lists in-frame clones only, not all of them. The sample table sets out 85,000 to 110,000 clones. Specimen: PBMCs. The receptors were gathered from a man in his forties or fifties in good health and CMV-seronegative.

V gene TRBV29-1 combines with J gene TRBJ2-3; 8 positions match TRBD2. Germline V gene data show CDR1 as SQVTM and CDR2 as ANQGSEA. The CDR3 has 14 amino acids. V was pared by 7 bases and J by 1 base, with 7 bases of the junction left unmatched. DNA for the CDR3: TGCAGCGCCGAGACTAGCGAGGGCACAGATACGCAGTATTTT. This codes for CSAETSEGTDTQYF.

This chain uses TRBV2 with TRBJ1-2; the match to TRBD1 covers 9 bases. Trimming removed 7 bases from V and 3 bases from J; junction bases left unmatched: 12. The CDR3 is 16 residues long. CDR1 is SNHLY and CDR2 is FYNNEI in the germline V gene. CDR3 region: CASTFPSGDRDYGYTF. The CDR3 region has the DNA TGTGCCAGCACTTTCCCGTCGGGGGACAGGGACTATGGCTACACCTTC.

The chain has TRBV27 and TRBJ2-5, with D perhaps matching TRBD1 (6 bases). The CDR3 is 13 residues long. Germline CDR1 MNHEY, CDR2 SMNVEV (reference sequence). V was clipped by 5 bases and J by 5 bases, with 12 bases between them. The CDR3 loop is CASSPRTAETQYF. The CDR3 region has the DNA TGTGCCAGCAGTCCACGGACAGCCGAGACCCAGTACTTC.

The rearrangement links TRBV30 to TRBJ2-7, with D possibly being TRBD1 (6 bases). This CDR3 region has 13 residues. Deletions cut 5 bases from V and 1 base from J, with 12 bases between. Germline CDR1 and CDR2: GTSNPN and SVGIG (reference sequence). CDR3 DNA sequence: TGTGCCTGGTCCGGACAGTTTTCCTACGAGCAGTACTTC. Translating gives CAWSGQFSYEQYF. The full variable domain, with the rest looked up from reference TRBV30 and TRBJ2-7, is SQTIHQWPATLVQPVGSPLSLECTVEGTSNPNLYWYRQAAGRGLQLLFYSVGIGQISSEVPQNLSASRPQDRQFILSSKKLLLSDSGFYLCAWSGQFSYEQYFGPGTRLTVT.

The V call is TRBV6-5, the J call TRBJ1-2, with 7 nucleotides matching TRBD1. V lost 8 bases, J lost 7 bases, and 4 bases stayed unmatched. Per the germline V gene, CDR1 is MNHEY and CDR2 is SVGAGI. The CDR3 is 11 residues long. In nucleotides, the CDR3 is TGTGCCAGCTCTTACAGGGGTGGCTACACCTTC. Translating it yields CASSYRGGYTF.

This rearrangement joins TRBV10-3 to TRBJ1-5; TRBD1 is a possible D gene (5 bases). The V end lost 5 bases, the J end lost 4 bases, and 9 bases lay between the germline ends. The CDR3 is 13 amino acids. CDR1 is ENHRY, CDR2 SYGVKD, per germline. The DNA of the CDR3 is TGTGCCATCAGTTCCAGGGAAAATCAGCCCCAGCATTTT. Protein: CAISSRENQPQHF.

V is TRBV11-3 and J is TRBJ2-3, with D possibly being TRBD2 (5 bases). The V end was cut by 2 bases, the J end by 5 bases, with 14 bases between. The CDR3 covers 15 residues. CDR1 is SGHNT and CDR2 is YENEEA in the germline V gene. CDR3 protein: CASSLRGLEEDTQYF. CDR3 bases: TGTGCCAGCAGCTTAAGAGGGCTGGAGGAAGATACGCAGTATTTT.

The chain has TRBV30 and TRBJ2-7; no reliable D call. Between the trimmed V and J ends, which lost 4 bases and 7 bases, there was a span of 14 bases. Germline assignment: CDR1 GTSNPN and CDR2 SVGIG (reference sequence). This CDR3 has 12 residues. The CDR3, as DNA: TGTGCCTGGACCCAAGGAGCCTGGGAGCAGTACTTC. Protein product: CAWTQGAWEQYF.

The J gene is TRBJ2-1, the V gene TRBV19, with TRBD2 matching over 13 bases. Looked up from germline, CDR1 is LNHDA and CDR2 is SQIVND (reference sequence). The CDR3 has 18 residues. The ends lost 6 bases at V and 1 base at J; junction bases unmatched: 9. The CDR3 nucleotides are TGTGCCAGTAGCCAAACTAGCGGGAGGGCCGAGTCCTACAATGAGCAGTTCTTC. This codes for CASSQTSGRAESYNEQFF.

The rearrangement joins TRBV6-5 to TRBJ2-3; 7 bases agree with TRBD1. The CDR3 covers 15 residues. V was clipped by 5 bases and J by 0 bases; unmatched bases: 5. Germline V CDR1 and CDR2: MNHEY, SVGAGI. Written as DNA, the CDR3 is TGTGCCAGCAGTAAACAGGGGTCTAGCACAGATACGCAGTATTTT. Amino acids: CASSKQGSSTDTQYF.

With regard to this clone: Other DNA sequences in this specimen translate into the identical CDR3. The chain employs TRBV18 and TRBJ1-3; TRBD1 matches at 9 bases. Per the germline V gene, CDR1 is KGHSH and CDR2 is LQKENI. The CDR3 has 17 residues. V shed 3 bases, J shed 0 bases, and the junction held 6 bases outside the gene matches. The CDR3 loop reads CASSPPGQGSSGNTIYF. In DNA, the CDR3 is TGTGCCAGCTCACCGCCAGGACAGGGGTCCTCTGGAAACACCATATATTTT.

The rearrangement uses TRBV7-9 and TRBJ1-4; D remains unclear. Germline CDR1 reads SEHNR; CDR2 reads FQNEAQ (reference sequence). The CDR3 sequence is 17 residues long. V gave up 3 bases and J gave up 0 bases, with 14 bases separating them. CDR3 loop: CASSLRAPPATNEKLFF. The CDR3, as DNA: TGTGCCAGCAGCTTGAGGGCGCCTCCGGCAACTAATGAAAAACTGTTTTTT.

The CDR3 DNA is TGCGCCAGCAGCTGGCGGGGGGCTAAGAACACTGAAGCTTTCTTT. It translates to CASSWRGAKNTEAFF. The chain combines TRBV5-1 with TRBJ1-1, with D possibly TRBD1 on 6 matching bases. The ends were cut back, 3 bases at V and 1 base at J, with 13 bases in the middle. Germline CDR1 and CDR2: SGHRS and YFSETQ. This CDR3 spans 15 amino acids.

The J gene is TRBJ2-1, the V gene TRBV9, with 13 bases fitting TRBD2. The CDR3 contains 16 residues. The V segment lost 0 bases and the J segment 8 bases; nucleotides outside the gene matches: 5. Germline loops: CDR1 SGDLS, CDR2 YYNGEE. The CDR3 protein is CASSVAGTSGAYEQFF. The DNA of the CDR3 is TGTGCCAGCAGCGTAGCCGGGACTAGCGGGGCGTATGAGCAGTTCTTC.

In nucleotides, the CDR3 is TGTGCCAGCAGCAACATAGGACGGGAAAATGAAAAACTGTTTTTT. Its translation is CASSNIGRENEKLFF. This chain joins TRBV6-5 and TRBJ1-4; no reliable D call. Between the trimmed V and J ends, which lost 6 bases and 5 bases, there was a span of 16 bases. The CDR3 is made up of 15 amino acids. Germline values: CDR1 MNHEY, CDR2 SVGAGI.

A word on this clone: This specimen includes other DNA sequences encoding the same CDR3. The chain carries TRBV5-4 and TRBJ1-2; weak D call: TRBD1 (6 bases). V lost 5 bases and J lost 8, with 16 bases in between. The CDR3 is 13 amino acids. The germline V gene encodes CDR1 SGHNT and CDR2 YYREEE (reference sequence). The CDR3 sequence is CASSGGRGRGYTF. In nucleotides, the CDR3 is TGTGCCAGCAGTGGGGGCAGGGGAAGAGGCTACACCTTC.

V is TRBV15 and J is TRBJ1-2; no reliable D call. This CDR3 contains 14 residues. V lost 3 bases and J lost 3, with 11 bases in between. Germline assignment: CDR1 LNHNV and CDR2 YYDKDF (reference sequence). The CDR3 protein is CATSSRTVDYGYTF. CDR3 DNA sequence: TGTGCCACCAGCAGTCGCACAGTTGACTATGGCTACACCTTC.

J is TRBJ2-6 and V is TRBV7-2; 10 bases agree with TRBD1. The CDR3 is 13 amino acids. Germline V gene lookup returns CDR1 SGHTA and CDR2 FQGNSA. With 11 bases clipped from V and 3 bases from J, the junction kept 1 base outside the gene matches. The CDR3 nucleotides read TGTGCCGGACAGGGGGTTGGGGCCAACGTCCTGACTTTC. Amino acids: CAGQGVGANVLTF.

The V call is TRBV2, the J call TRBJ2-5; D ambiguous. Germline V CDR1 and CDR2: SNHLY, FYNNEI. V lost 8 bases and J 2 bases, leaving 9 bases between the germline ends. This CDR3 has 12 residues. CDR3 in DNA: TGTGCCAGCTTGGGCATTCAAGAGACCCAGTACTTC. It codes for CASLGIQETQYF.

The V call is TRBV7-2, the J call TRBJ2-2; the match to TRBD2 covers 8 bases. This CDR3 comprises 14 residues. Losses at the gene ends were 5 bases for V and 5 bases for J; bases not matched to a gene: 4. CDR1 and CDR2 (germline): SGHTA, FQGNSA. The CDR3 loop is CASSRGGLTGELFF. The CDR3 bases are TGTGCCAGCAGCCGGGGGGGGTTAACCGGGGAGCTGTTTTTT.

This rearrangement joins TRBV6-5 to TRBJ2-7; weak D call: TRBD1 (6 bases). Trimming pared 6 bases from V and 5 bases from J, leaving 17 bases between. Per germline, CDR1 MNHEY and CDR2 SVGAGI. The length of the CDR3 is 14 residues. The CDR3 nucleotides are TGTGCCAGCAGGCGACAGGAGCATCGGGACGAGCAGTACTTC. Translated, it gives CASRRQEHRDEQYF.

The chain recombines TRBV11-2 with TRBJ1-1; 9 nucleotides match TRBD1. J was trimmed by 3 bases and V by 1 base; bases with no gene match: 9. The germline V gene has CDR1 SGHAT and CDR2 FQNNGV. The CDR3 is 17 amino acids. CDR3 sequence: CASSLGQGVRLYTEAFF. The CDR3 nucleotides are TGTGCCAGCAGCTTAGGACAGGGGGTAAGGTTGTACACTGAAGCTTTCTTT.

The chain carries TRBV7-9 and TRBJ2-7, with TRBD1 matching over 8 bases. The CDR3 covers 14 residues. The J segment lost 3 bases and the V segment lost 7 bases, leaving 8 bases of the junction unmatched. Germline V lookup: CDR1 SEHNR, CDR2 FQNEAQ (reference sequence). The CDR3 spells CASNSQGAHYEQYF. The CDR3 nucleotides read TGTGCCAGCAACAGTCAGGGGGCGCACTACGAGCAGTACTTC.

The gene calls are TRBV2 and TRBJ2-4, with TRBD1 as a possible D gene (5 bases). The germline gives CDR1 SNHLY, CDR2 FYNNEI. This CDR3 comprises 16 residues. Trimming removed 0 bases from V and 2 bases from J, with 11 bases in between. The CDR3 bases are TGTGCCAGCAGTGAAGCGCAAGACAGAACCAAAAACATTCAGTACTTC. It is translated as CASSEAQDRTKNIQYF.